This T cell receptor (beta chain) was profiled in a study of shared clonotypes between healthy human individuals. In the study overall: Ranging from 18 to 49 in age, donors were two women and three men.

TCRdb keeps only in-frame clones here, not all; method: immunoSEQ multiplex PCR. The sample has about 1.1 million clones; 70% to 80% are singletons. Those who donated were healthy HIV-negative adults, with no recent acute infections or vaccinations reported. Caucasian adults residing in Nashville, Tennessee made up all the donors. The clonotype originates from a man between 18 and 29 years old in good health. Some clones in this sample may be carry-over from other donors' samples. The sequencing sample was made of memory CD4+ T cells from PBMCs. Subset noted: CD45RA-negative fraction.

CDR3 sequence: CASSMGRSPPEAFF. As DNA, the CDR3 is TGTGCCAGTAGTATGGGCAGGTCTCCTCCTGAAGCTTTCTTT. This chain links TRBV19 with TRBJ1-1; D unclear. Trimming shortened V by 3 bases and J by 6 bases, and 14 bases separated the two germline ends. The germline CDR1 and CDR2 sequences are LNHDA and SQIVND (reference sequence). This CDR3 is built from 14 residues.